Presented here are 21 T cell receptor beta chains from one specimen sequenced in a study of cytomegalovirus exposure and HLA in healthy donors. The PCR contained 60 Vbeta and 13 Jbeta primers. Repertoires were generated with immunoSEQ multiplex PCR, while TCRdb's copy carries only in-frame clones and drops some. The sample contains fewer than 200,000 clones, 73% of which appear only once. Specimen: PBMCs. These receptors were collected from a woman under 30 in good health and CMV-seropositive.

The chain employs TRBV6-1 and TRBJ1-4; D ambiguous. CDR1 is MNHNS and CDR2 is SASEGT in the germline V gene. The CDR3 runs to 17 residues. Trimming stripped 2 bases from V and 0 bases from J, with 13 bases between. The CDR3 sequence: CASSESTAVATNEKLFF. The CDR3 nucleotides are TGTGCCAGCAGTGAATCCACCGCAGTTGCAACTAATGAAAAACTGTTTTTT.

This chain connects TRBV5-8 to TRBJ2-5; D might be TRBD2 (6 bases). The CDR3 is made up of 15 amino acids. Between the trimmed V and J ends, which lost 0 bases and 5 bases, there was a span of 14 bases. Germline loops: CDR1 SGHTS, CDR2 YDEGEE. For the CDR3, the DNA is TGTGCCAGCAGCTTGGAAGCGACTAGTGTTGAGACCCAGTACTTC. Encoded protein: CASSLEATSVETQYF.

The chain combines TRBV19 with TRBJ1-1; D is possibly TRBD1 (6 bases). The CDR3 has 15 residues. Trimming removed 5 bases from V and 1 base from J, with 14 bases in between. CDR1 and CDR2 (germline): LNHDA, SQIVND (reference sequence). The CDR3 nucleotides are TGTGCCAGTAGTGGTCAGGACAGCGGGAACACTGAAGCTTTCTTT. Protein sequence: CASSGQDSGNTEAFF.

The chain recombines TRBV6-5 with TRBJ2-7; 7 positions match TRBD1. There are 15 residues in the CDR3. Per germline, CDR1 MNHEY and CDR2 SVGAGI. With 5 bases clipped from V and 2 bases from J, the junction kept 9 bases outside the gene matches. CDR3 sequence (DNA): TGTGCCAGCAGTCAACAGAACAGGGGCCCCTACGAGCAGTACTTC. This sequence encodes CASSQQNRGPYEQYF.

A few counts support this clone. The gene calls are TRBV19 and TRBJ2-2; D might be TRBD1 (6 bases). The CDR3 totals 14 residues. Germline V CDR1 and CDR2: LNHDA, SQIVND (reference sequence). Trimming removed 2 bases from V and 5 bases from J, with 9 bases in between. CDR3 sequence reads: CASSITGTTGELFF. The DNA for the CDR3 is TGTGCCAGTAGTATAACAGGGACGACCGGGGAGCTGTTTTTT.

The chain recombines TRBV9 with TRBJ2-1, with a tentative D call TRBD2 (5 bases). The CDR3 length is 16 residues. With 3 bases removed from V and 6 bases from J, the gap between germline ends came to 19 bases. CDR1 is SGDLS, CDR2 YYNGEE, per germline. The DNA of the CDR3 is TGTGCCAGCAGCGCGACCGTCGGGGTTACCTGCAATGAGCAGTTCTTC. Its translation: CASSATVGVTCNEQFF.

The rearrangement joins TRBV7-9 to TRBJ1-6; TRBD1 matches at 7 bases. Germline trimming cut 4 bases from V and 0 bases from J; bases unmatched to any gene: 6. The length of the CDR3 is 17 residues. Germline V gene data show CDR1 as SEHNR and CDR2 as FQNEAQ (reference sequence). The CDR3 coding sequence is TGTGCCAGCAGCTCCGGGTACAGGGGCTCCTATAATTCACCCCTCCACTTT. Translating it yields CASSSGYRGSYNSPLHF.

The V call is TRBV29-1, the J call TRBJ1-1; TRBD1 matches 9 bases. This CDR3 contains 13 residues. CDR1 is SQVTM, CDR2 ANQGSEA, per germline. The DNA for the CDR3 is TGCACCGGACGGACAGGGGAAAACACTGAAGCTTTCTTT. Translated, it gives CTGRTGENTEAFF.

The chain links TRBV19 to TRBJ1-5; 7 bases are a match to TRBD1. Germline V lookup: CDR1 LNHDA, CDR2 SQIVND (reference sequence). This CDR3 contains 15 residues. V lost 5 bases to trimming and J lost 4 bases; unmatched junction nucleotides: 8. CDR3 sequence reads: CASSVDRVWNQPQHF. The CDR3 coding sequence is TGTGCCAGTAGTGTCGACAGGGTTTGGAATCAGCCCCAGCATTTT.

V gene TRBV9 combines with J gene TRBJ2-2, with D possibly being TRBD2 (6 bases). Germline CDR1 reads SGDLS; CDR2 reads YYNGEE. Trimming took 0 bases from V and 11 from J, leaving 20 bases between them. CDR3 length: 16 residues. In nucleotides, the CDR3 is TGTGCCAGCAGCGTAGCTGTGGTAGCGGCCCCGTCTGAGCTGTTTTTT. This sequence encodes CASSVAVVAAPSELFF. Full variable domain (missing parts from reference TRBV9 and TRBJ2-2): DSGVTQTPKHLITATGQRVTLRCSPRSGDLSVYWYQQSLDQGLQFLIQYYNGEERAKGNILERFSAQQFPDLHSELNLSSLELGDSALYFCASSVAVVAAPSELFFGEGSRLTVL.

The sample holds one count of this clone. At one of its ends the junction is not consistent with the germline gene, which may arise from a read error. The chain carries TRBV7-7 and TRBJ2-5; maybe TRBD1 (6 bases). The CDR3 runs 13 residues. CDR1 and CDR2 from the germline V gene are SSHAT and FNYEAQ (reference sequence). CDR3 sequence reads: CASSLRTEETQYF. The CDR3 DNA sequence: TGTGCTAGCAGCCTAAGGACAGAAGAGACCCAGTACTTC.

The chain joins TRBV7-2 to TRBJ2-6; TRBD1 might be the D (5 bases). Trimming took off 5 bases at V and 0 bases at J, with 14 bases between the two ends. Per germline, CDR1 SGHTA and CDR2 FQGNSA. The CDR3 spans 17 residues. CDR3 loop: CASSVDSATSGANVLTF. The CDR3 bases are TGTGCCAGCAGCGTTGACAGCGCGACCTCTGGGGCCAACGTCCTGACTTTC.

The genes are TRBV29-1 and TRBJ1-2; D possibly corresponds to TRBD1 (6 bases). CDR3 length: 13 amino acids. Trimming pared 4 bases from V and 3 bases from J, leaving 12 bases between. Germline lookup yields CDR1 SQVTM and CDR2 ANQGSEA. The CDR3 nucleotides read TGCAGCGTTGTAGGTTCAGGGGACTATGGCTACACCTTC. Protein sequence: CSVVGSGDYGYTF.

The CDR3 nucleotides read TGTGCCACCAGCAGAGTCGCTATCGGTGGTGAGCAGTTCTTC. Amino acids: CATSRVAIGGEQFF. The chain links TRBV15 to TRBJ2-1; D uncertain. The CDR3 is 14 amino acids. Trimming removed 1 base at V and 9 bases at J, with 13 bases between. CDR1 LNHNV and CDR2 YYDKDF come from the germline V gene (reference sequence).

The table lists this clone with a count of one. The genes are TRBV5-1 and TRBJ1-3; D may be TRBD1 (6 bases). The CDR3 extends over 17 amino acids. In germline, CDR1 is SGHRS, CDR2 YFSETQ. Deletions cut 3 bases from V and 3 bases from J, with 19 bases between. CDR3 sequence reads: CASSSTLGGASGNTIYF. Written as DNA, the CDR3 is TGCGCCAGCAGCTCAACCTTGGGGGGGGCGAGTGGAAACACCATATATTTT.

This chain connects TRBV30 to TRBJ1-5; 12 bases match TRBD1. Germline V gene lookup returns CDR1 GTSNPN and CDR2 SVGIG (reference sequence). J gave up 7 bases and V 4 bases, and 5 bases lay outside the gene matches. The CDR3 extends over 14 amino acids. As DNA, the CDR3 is TGTGCCTGGAACGGGACAGGGGGCGGGCAGCCCCAGCATTTT. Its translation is CAWNGTGGGQPQHF.

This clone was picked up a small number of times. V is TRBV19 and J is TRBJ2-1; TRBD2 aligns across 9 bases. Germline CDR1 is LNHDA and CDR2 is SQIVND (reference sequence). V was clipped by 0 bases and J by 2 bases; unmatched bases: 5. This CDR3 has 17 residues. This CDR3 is CASSIEKAGGAYNEQFF. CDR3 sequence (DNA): TGTGCCAGTAGTATAGAGAAAGCGGGGGGAGCCTACAATGAGCAGTTCTTC.

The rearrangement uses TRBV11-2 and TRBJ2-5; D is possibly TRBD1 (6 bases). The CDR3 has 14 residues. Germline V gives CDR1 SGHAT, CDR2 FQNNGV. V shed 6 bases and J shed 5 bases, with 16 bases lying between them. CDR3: CASSSLGAGETQYF. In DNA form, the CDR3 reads TGTGCCAGCAGTTCTTTGGGGGCAGGTGAGACCCAGTACTTC.

CDR3 sequence reads: CATSREGQGSPDTQYF. The CDR3 nucleotides are TGTGCCACCAGCAGAGAGGGACAGGGATCCCCAGATACGCAGTATTTT. This chain uses TRBV15 with TRBJ2-3; 9 bases match TRBD1. V lost 0 bases and J lost 4; bases outside the gene matches: 5. The CDR3 runs 16 residues. Germline CDR1 LNHNV, CDR2 YYDKDF (reference sequence). The variable domain in full, completed from reference TRBV15 and TRBJ2-3, reads DAMVIQNPRYQVTQFGKPVTLSCSQTLNHNVMYWYQQKSSQAPKLLFHYYDKDFNNEADTPDNFQSRRPNTSFCFLDIRSPGLGDTAMYLCATSREGQGSPDTQYFGPGTRLTVL.

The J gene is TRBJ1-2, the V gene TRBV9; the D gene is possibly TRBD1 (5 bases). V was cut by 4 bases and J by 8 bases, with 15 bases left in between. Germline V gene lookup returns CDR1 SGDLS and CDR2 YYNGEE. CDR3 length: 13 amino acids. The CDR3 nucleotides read TGTGCCAGCAGCCGACGGGACTCAGGGGGCTACACCTTC. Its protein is CASSRRDSGGYTF.

DNA for the CDR3: TGTGCCAGCAGCGTAGGACAGTCGAGCTCCTATAATTCACCCCTCCACTTT. It translates to CASSVGQSSSYNSPLHF. V gene TRBV9 combines with J gene TRBJ1-6; tentatively, D is TRBD1 (5 bases). Trimming took 0 bases from V and 0 from J, leaving 10 bases between them. Germline CDR1 SGDLS, CDR2 YYNGEE. The CDR3 loop spans 17 amino acids.